This T cell receptor (beta chain) was retrieved from a study of blood T cell repertoires in COVID-19. Study-level information: The study drew acute and convalescent COVID-19 samples from the United States, Italy and Spain.

V lost 5 bases to trimming and J lost 8 bases, with 16 bases between them. Germline V gene sequence: CDR1 SNHLY, CDR2 FYNNEI. The CDR3 contains 14 residues. Data came from immunoSEQ multiplex PCR; TCRdb stores just in-frame clones and leaves some out. The table lists roughly 350,000 clones, around 91% of them singletons, with 3% to 4% in the top ten. The source of this sequence is a woman in her late teens or twenties who had recovered from COVID-19. Sequenced material: peripheral blood. V and J are TRBV2 and TRBJ2-1; D is uncertain. As DNA, the CDR3 is TGTGCCAGCAGTTCACAACAAATTTTCCATGAGCAGTTCTTC. This encodes CASSSQQIFHEQFF.